Here is one T cell receptor (beta chain) with its context. Researchers ran the PCR with 60 Vbeta and 13 Jbeta primers. Data came from immunoSEQ multiplex PCR; TCRdb stores just in-frame clones and leaves some out. Altogether roughly 150,000 clones are present, roughly 80% being singletons, with the ten largest covering around 4.1%. This sample was included in a study of cytomegalovirus exposure and HLA in healthy donors. Per germline, CDR1 MNHEY and CDR2 SMNVEV (reference sequence). The CDR3 runs to 16 residues. Germline trimming cut 7 bases from V and 5 bases from J; bases unmatched to any gene: 15. The receptor comes from a man aged 45 to 65 in good health and CMV-seropositive. The sequenced material came from PBMCs. The rearrangement uses TRBV27 and TRBJ2-3; 7 bases agree with TRBD1. The CDR3 DNA is TGTGCCAGCATTGAGCTAGGGGGCAATGGAGGAGATACGCAGTATTTT. It specifies CASIELGGNGGDTQYF.